Below, 3 T cell receptor beta chains from the same sample are listed, as sequenced in a study of blood T cell repertoires in COVID-19. The assay was immunoSEQ multiplex PCR, and TCRdb's table has in-frame clones only and misses some. The repertoire has 250,000 to 350,000 clones, under 90% of them found once; the top ten carry 0.9% to 1%. The specimen was peripheral blood. The origin of the receptors is a woman in her thirties or forties who had recovered from COVID-19.

This chain uses TRBV7-3 with TRBJ2-3; D perhaps matches TRBD2 (6 bases). Trimming shortened V by 1 base and J by 5 bases, and 13 bases separated the two germline ends. Looked up from germline, CDR1 is SGHTA and CDR2 is FQGTGA. The CDR3 consists of 15 residues. CDR3 DNA: TGTGCCAGCAGCTTAAGTGCGGGACGGGGAGATACGCAGTATTTT. Translation: CASSLSAGRGDTQYF.

V is TRBV15 and J is TRBJ2-1; tentatively, D is TRBD1 (5 bases). V dropped 0 bases and J dropped 8 bases, with 23 bases sitting between them. The CDR3 extends over 18 amino acids. In germline, CDR1 is LNHNV, CDR2 YYDKDF (reference sequence). The CDR3 bases are TGTGCCACCAGCAGAGATAGGGGCGCAGGGCCCACACACCATGAGCAGTTCTTC. Encoded protein: CATSRDRGAGPTHHEQFF.

The chain joins TRBV27 to TRBJ2-1; possibly TRBD2 for D (5 bases). V was clipped by 6 bases and J by 8 bases, with 17 bases between them. The CDR3 is 14 amino acids. Germline-derived CDR1 and CDR2 are MNHEY and SMNVEV (reference sequence). CDR3 sequence (DNA): TGTGCCAGCAGCGCGGGTGGTCTTGGGGATGAGCAGTTCTTC. Translated, it gives CASSAGGLGDEQFF.